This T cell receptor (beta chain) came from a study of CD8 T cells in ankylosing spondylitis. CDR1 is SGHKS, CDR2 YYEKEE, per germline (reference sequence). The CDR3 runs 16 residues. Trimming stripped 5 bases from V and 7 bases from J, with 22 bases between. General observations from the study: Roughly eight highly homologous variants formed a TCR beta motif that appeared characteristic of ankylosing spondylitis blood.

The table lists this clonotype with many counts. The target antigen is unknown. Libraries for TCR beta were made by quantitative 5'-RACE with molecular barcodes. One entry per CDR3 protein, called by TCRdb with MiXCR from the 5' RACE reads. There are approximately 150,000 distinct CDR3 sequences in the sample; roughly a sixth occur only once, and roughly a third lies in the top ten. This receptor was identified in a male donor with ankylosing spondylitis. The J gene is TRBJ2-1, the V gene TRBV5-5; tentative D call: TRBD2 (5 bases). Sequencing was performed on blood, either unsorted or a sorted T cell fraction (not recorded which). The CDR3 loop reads CASSPDVWRSLNEQFF. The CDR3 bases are TGTGCCAGCAGTCCTGACGTGTGGAGGTCATTGAATGAGCAGTTCTTC.